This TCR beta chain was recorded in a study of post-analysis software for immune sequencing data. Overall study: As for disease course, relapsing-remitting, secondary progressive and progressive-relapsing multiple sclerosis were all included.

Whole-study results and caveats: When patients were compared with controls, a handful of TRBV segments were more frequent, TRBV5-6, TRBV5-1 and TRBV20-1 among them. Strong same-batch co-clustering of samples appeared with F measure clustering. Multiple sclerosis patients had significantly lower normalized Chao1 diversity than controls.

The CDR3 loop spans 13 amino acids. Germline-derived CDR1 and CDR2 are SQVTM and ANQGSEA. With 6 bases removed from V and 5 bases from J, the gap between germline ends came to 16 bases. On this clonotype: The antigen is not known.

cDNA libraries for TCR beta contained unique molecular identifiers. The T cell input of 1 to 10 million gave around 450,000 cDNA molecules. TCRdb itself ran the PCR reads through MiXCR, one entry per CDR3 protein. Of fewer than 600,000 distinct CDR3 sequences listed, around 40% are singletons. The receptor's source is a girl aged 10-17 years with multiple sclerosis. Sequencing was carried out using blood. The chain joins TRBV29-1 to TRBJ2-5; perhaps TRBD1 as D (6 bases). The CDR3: CSVAEGVGETQYF. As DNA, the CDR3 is TGCAGCGTCGCAGAGGGGGTTGGGGAGACCCAGTACTTC.